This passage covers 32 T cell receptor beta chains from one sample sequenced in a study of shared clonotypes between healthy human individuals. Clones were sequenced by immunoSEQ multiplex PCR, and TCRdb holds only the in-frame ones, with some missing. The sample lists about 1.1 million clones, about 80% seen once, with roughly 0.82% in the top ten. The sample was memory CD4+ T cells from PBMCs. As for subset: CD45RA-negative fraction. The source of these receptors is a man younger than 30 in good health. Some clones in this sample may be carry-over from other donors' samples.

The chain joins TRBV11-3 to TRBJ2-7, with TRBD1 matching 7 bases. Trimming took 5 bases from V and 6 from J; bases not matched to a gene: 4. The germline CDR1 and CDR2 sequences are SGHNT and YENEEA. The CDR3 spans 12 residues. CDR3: CASSVTGAEQYF. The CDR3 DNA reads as TGTGCCAGCAGCGTCACAGGGGCCGAGCAGTACTTC.

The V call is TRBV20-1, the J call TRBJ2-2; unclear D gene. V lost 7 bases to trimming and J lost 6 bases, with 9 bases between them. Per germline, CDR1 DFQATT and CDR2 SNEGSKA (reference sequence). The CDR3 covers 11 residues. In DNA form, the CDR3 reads TGCAGTGTAACTCGGGCCGGGGAGCTGTTTTTT. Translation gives CSVTRAGELFF.

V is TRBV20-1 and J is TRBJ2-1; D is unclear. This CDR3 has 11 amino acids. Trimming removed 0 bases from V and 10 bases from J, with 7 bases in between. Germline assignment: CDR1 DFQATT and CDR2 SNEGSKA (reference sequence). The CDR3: CSARDRTEQFF. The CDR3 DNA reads TGCAGTGCTAGAGATAGGACCGAGCAGTTCTTC.

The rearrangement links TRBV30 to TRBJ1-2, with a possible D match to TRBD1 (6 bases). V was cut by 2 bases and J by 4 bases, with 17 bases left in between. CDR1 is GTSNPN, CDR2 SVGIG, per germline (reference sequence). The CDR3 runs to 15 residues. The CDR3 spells CAWSYNTQGGYGYTF. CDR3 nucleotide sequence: TGTGCCTGGAGTTACAACACACAGGGTGGCTATGGCTACACCTTC.

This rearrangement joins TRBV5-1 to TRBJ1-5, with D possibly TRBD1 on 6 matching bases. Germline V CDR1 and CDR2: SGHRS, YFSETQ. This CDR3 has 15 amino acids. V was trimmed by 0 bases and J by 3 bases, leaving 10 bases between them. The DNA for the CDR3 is TGCGCCAGCAGCTTGGTACAGGGTCCCAATCAGCCCCAGCATTTT. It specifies CASSLVQGPNQPQHF.

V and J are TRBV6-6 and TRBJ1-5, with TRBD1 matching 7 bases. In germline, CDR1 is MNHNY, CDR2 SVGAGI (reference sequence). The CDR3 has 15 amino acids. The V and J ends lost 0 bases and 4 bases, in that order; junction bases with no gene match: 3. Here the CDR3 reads CASSYSTGSNQPQHF. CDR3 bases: TGTGCCAGCAGTTACTCGACAGGGAGTAATCAGCCCCAGCATTTT.

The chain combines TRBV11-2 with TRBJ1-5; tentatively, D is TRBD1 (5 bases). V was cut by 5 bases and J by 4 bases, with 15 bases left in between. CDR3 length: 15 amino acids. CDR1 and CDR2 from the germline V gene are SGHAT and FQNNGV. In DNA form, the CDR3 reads TGTGCCAGCAGCCCATCCGGGACGGGGAATCAGCCCCAGCATTTT. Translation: CASSPSGTGNQPQHF.

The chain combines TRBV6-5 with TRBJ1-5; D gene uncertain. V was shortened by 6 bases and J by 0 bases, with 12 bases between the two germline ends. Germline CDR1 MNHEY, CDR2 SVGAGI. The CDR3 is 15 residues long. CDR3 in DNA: TGTGCCAGCAGATCGGACTTTAATAGCAATCAGCCCCAGCATTTT. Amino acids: CASRSDFNSNQPQHF.

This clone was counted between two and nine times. The DNA of the CDR3 is TGTGCCAGCAGCTTAGCCCAGGGAACGGGACTAGCGGGACGGGAGACCCAGTACTTC. Translating it yields CASSLAQGTGLAGRETQYF. This chain joins TRBV7-9 and TRBJ2-5, with TRBD2 matching 13 bases. CDR3 length equals 19 residues. Germline V gene sequence: CDR1 SEHNR, CDR2 FQNEAQ (reference sequence). V trimming: 0 bases; J trimming: 5 bases; junction bases outside the gene matches: 12.

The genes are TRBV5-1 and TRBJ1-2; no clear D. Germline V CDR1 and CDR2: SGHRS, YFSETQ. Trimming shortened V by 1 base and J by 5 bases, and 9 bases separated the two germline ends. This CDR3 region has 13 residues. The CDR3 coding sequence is TGCGCCAGCAGCTTGACAGCGGAGTATGGCTACACCTTC. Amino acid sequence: CASSLTAEYGYTF.

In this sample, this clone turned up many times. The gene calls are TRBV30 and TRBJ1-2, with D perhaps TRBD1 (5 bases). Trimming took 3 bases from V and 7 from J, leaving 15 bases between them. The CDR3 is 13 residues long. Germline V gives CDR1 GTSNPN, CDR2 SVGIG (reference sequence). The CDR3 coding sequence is TGTGCCTGGAGGTCAGGAAGGGGTGGTGGCTACACCTTC. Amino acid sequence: CAWRSGRGGGYTF.

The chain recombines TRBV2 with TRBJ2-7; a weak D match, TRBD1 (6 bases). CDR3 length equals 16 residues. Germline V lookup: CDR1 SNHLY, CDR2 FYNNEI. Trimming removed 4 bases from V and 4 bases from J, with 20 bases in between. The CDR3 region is CASSGGPGSILYEQYF. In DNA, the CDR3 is TGTGCCAGCAGTGGGGGGCCTGGGTCGATCCTTTACGAGCAGTACTTC.

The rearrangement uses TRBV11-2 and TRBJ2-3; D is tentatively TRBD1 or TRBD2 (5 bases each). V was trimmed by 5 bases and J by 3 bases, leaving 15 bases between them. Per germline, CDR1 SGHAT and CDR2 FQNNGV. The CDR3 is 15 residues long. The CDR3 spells CASSPSGTQTDTQYF. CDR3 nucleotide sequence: TGTGCCAGCAGCCCCTCAGGGACCCAAACAGATACGCAGTATTTT.

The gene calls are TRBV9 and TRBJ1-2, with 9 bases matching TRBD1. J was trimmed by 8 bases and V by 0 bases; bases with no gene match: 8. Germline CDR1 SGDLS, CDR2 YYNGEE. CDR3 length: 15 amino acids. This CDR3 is CASSVGRTGADGYTF. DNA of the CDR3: TGTGCCAGCAGCGTAGGTAGGACAGGGGCGGACGGCTACACCTTC.

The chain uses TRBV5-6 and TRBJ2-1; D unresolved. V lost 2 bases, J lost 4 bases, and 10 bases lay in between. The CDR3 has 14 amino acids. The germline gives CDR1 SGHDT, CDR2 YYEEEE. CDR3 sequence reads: CASSFEQTYNEQFF. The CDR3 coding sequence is TGTGCCAGCAGCTTCGAACAAACATACAATGAGCAGTTCTTC.

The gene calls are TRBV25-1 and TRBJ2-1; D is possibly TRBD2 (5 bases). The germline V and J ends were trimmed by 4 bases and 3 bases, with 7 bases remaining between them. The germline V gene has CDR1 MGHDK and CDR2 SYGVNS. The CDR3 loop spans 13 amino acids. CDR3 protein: CASSGRLYNEQFF. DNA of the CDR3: TGTGCCAGCAGTGGGAGGCTCTACAATGAGCAGTTCTTC.

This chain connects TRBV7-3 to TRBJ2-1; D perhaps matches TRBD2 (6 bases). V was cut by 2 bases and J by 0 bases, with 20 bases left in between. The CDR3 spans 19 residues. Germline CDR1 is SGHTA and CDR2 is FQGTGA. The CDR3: CASSLGAGKGFSSYNEQFF. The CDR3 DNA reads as TGTGCCAGCAGCTTAGGGGCGGGAAAGGGCTTTAGCTCCTACAATGAGCAGTTCTTC.

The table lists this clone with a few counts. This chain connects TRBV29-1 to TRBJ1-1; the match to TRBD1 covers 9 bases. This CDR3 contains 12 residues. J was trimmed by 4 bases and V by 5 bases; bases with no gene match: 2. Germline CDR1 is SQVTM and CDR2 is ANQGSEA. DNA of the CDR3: TGCAGCGTTTTGGGACAGGGCACTGAAGCTTTCTTT. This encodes CSVLGQGTEAFF.

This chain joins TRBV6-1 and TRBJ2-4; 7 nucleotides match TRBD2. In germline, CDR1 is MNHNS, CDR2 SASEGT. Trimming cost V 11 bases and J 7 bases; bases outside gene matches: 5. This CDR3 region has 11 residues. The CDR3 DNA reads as TGTGCCGCCGCGGGGGTTAACATTCAGTACTTC. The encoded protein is CAAAGVNIQYF.

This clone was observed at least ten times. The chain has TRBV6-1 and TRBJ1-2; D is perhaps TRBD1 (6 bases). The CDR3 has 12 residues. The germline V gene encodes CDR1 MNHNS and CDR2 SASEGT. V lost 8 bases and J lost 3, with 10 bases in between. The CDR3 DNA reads TGTGCCAGCCGCGGGACACACTATGGCTACACCTTC. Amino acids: CASRGTHYGYTF.

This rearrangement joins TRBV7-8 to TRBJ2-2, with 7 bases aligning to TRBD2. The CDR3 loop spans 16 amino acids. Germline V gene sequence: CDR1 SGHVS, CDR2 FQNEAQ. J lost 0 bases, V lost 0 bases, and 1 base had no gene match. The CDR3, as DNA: TGTGCCAGCAGCTTAGCGGCGGGAGCGAACACCGGGGAGCTGTTTTTT. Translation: CASSLAAGANTGELFF.

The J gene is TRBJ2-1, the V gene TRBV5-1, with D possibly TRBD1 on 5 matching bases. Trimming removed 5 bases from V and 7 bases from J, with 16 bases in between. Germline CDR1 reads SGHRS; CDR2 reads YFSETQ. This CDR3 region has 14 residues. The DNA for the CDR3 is TGCGCCAGCAGTTCCCAGGGATTTGAAAATGAGCAGTTCTTC. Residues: CASSSQGFENEQFF.

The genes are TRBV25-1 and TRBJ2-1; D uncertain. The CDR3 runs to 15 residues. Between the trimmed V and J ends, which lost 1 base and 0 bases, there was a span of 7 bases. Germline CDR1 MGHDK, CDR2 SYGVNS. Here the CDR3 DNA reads TGTGCCAGCAGTGAATTGTGGGGCTCCTACAATGAGCAGTTCTTC. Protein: CASSELWGSYNEQFF.

Written as DNA, the CDR3 is TGTGCCAGTGGGAAAACAGGGGGCGAGGACTATGGCTACACCTTC. It yields the protein CASGKTGGEDYGYTF. V gene TRBV19 combines with J gene TRBJ1-2, with 9 bases lining up with TRBD1. After removal of 8 bases from V and 3 bases from J, the junction contained 10 bases not matched to a gene. The V gene's germline CDR1 is LNHDA and CDR2 SQIVND (reference sequence). This CDR3 has 15 residues.

In DNA, the CDR3 is TGTGCCAGCAGCCCGAGGGCTAGCGGGAGCCACGAGCAGTACTTC. It translates to CASSPRASGSHEQYF. The chain employs TRBV7-3 and TRBJ2-7; 10 bases map to TRBD2. The CDR3 spans 15 residues. CDR1 is SGHTA and CDR2 is FQGTGA in the germline V gene. V trimming: 5 bases; J trimming: 5 bases; junction bases outside the gene matches: 9.

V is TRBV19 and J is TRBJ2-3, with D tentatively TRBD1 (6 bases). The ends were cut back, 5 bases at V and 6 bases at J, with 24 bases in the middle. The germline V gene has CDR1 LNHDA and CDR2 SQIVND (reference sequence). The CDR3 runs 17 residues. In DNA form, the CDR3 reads TGTGCCAGTAGTCTGCACCCGGGACAACCTAGGGAGGATACGCAGTATTTT. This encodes CASSLHPGQPREDTQYF.

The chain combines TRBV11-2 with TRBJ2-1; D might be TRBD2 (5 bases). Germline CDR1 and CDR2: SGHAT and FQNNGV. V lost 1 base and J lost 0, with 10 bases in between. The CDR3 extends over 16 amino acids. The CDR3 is CASSLGWRSSYNEQFF. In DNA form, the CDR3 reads TGTGCCAGCAGCTTAGGCTGGAGGAGCTCCTACAATGAGCAGTTCTTC.

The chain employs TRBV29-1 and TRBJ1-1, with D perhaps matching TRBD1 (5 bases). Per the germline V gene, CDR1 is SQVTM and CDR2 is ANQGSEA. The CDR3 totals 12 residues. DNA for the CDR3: TGCGCTCTGAATGAGGGGACGGGATTAGCTTTCTTT. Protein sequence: CALNEGTGLAFF.

In DNA form, the CDR3 reads TGTGCCAGCAGTTATCAGCAGGGGTCGAACACTGAAGCTTTCTTT. Encoded protein: CASSYQQGSNTEAFF. The chain links TRBV7-7 to TRBJ1-1; maybe TRBD1 (6 bases). V gave up 6 bases and J gave up 1 base, with 15 bases separating them. The CDR3 extends over 15 amino acids. The germline V gene encodes CDR1 SSHAT and CDR2 FNYEAQ (reference sequence).

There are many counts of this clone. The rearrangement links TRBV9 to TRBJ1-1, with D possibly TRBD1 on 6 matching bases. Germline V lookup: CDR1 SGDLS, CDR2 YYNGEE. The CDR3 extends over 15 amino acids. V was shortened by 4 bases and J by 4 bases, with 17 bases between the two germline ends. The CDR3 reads CASSSRGGAITEAFF. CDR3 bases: TGTGCCAGCAGCTCTCGAGGGGGAGCAATCACTGAAGCTTTCTTT.

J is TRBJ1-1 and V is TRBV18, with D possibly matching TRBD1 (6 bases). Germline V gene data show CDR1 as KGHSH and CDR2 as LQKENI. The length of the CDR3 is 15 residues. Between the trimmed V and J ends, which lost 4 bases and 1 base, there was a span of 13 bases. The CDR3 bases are TGTGCCAGCTCACTTCGGGACACCCAGAACACTGAAGCTTTCTTT. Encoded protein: CASSLRDTQNTEAFF.

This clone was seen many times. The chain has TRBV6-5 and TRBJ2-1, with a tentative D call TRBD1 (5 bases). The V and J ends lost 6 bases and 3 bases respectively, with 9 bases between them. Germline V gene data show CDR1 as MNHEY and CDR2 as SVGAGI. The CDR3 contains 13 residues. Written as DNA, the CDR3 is TGTGCCAGCAGAACAGGACGCTACAATGAGCAGTTCTTC. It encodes CASRTGRYNEQFF.